This T cell receptor (beta chain) was sequenced for a study of blood T cell repertoires in COVID-19. Across the study: Some COVID-19 samples were acute and others convalescent; all came from the United States, Italy and Spain. The analysed material was cDNA or gDNA that came from T cells, B-cell-depleted T cells, or PBMCs.

The sample holds a few counts of this clone. This CDR3 spans 14 amino acids. CDR1 SGHTA and CDR2 FQGNSA come from the germline V gene. V lost 6 bases to trimming and J lost 5 bases; unmatched junction nucleotides: 2. Authors' processing steps: Nucleated cell number was recorded as an estimate derived from reference gene primer amplification. Only in-frame clones appear in the TCRdb table, and some are missing; sequencing was by immunoSEQ multiplex PCR. The V and J calls and clone size were taken over from that table, and D and trimming were inferred from the DNA. The data show 450,000 to 500,000 clones, roughly 88% seen once.

This rearrangement joins TRBV7-2 to TRBJ2-1; 12 bases agree with TRBD2. The sequence was obtained from a human donor in a cohort sampled during active COVID-19. The sequenced material came from peripheral blood. The chain's CDR3 is CASSRTSGNNEQFF. The CDR3 nucleotides read TGTGCCAGCAGTAGGACTAGCGGGAACAATGAGCAGTTCTTC.